This TCR beta chain was captured by sequencing in a study of technical replicates of blood from a handful of donors. The CDR3 sequence is 15 residues long. Trimming cost V 3 bases and J 4 bases, with 12 bases left between them. Germline V gives CDR1 MGHDK, CDR2 SYGVNS. This table comes from immunoSEQ multiplex PCR, and its TCRdb copy is limited to in-frame clones, with some not included. The data contain roughly 90,000 clones, less than 95% of them singletons. The specimen sequenced was T cells isolated from PBMCs. The clonotype comes from a human donor in good health. The chain is built from TRBV25-1 and TRBJ1-4, with a weak D call TRBD1 (5 bases). CDR3 region: CASSDFTGFNEKLFF. As DNA, the CDR3 is TGTGCCAGCAGTGATTTCACAGGCTTTAATGAAAAACTGTTTTTT.